The 11 T cell receptor beta chains below were found in one sample sequenced in a study of T-cell memory formation after mild COVID-19. TCRdb re-called the 5' RACE reads with MiXCR, one entry per CDR3 protein. The table shows 540,000 or so distinct CDR3 sequences, with about 20% occurring only once. The sample consisted of PBMCs or a T cell subset sorted from them (not recorded which). The receptors shown here come from an adult woman who had mild COVID-19 (a few samples of this study predate the infection). Cell type and time point are not known.

This clonotype was found a few times. The junction departs from the called germline gene at one end, perhaps through a read error. The chain carries TRBV4-2 and TRBJ2-3, with D maybe TRBD2 (5 bases). This CDR3 spans 15 amino acids. CDR1 LGHNA and CDR2 YNFKEQ come from the germline V gene. CDR3: CASSQDMGVPGRRIF. In DNA form, the CDR3 reads TGTGCCAGCAGCCAAGATATGGGCGTGCCGGGAAGACGTATATTT.

The V gene is TRBV7-2, the J gene TRBJ2-5, with D perhaps matching TRBD1 (6 bases). The CDR3 sequence is 13 residues long. Germline CDR1 is SGHTA and CDR2 is FQGNSA. V dropped 3 bases and J dropped 4 bases, with 9 bases sitting between them. Written as DNA, the CDR3 is TGTGCCAGCAGCTTCGGACAGACAGAGACCCAGTACTTC. Translated, it gives CASSFGQTETQYF. The whole variable domain, remainder taken from reference TRBV7-2 and TRBJ2-5, is GAGVSQSPSNKVTEKGKDVELRCDPISGHTALYWYRQSLGQGLEFLIYFQGNSAPDKSGLPSDRFSAERTGGSVSTLTIQRTQQEDSAVYLCASSFGQTETQYFGPGTRLLVL.

The V gene is TRBV7-9, the J gene TRBJ2-7; the match to TRBD2 covers 10 bases. In germline, CDR1 is SEHNR, CDR2 FQNEAQ (reference sequence). The V and J ends lost 1 base and 5 bases, in that order; junction bases with no gene match: 5. This CDR3 spans 15 amino acids. This CDR3 is CASSLERGGRDEQYF. The CDR3 DNA reads as TGTGCCAGCAGCTTAGAGCGGGGGGGCCGGGACGAGCAGTACTTC.

This clonotype was detected only a few times. This rearrangement joins TRBV7-9 to TRBJ2-1; perhaps TRBD2 as D (6 bases). The V and J ends lost 2 bases and 9 bases respectively, with 8 bases between them. The CDR3 totals 12 residues. Per the germline V gene, CDR1 is SEHNR and CDR2 is FQNEAQ (reference sequence). The DNA for the CDR3 is TGTGCCAGCAGCTTATTCGGGGGTGAGCAGTTCTTC. Protein: CASSLFGGEQFF.

There are many counts of this clonotype. The rearrangement links TRBV27 to TRBJ2-2; 10 bases are shared with TRBD2. The germline V gene encodes CDR1 MNHEY and CDR2 SMNVEV (reference sequence). The length of the CDR3 is 17 residues. V dropped 6 bases and J dropped 0; count of bases not matched to a gene: 7. CDR3 sequence: CASSRRAGGPNTGELFF. The CDR3 DNA reads TGTGCCAGCAGCAGGCGAGCGGGAGGGCCGAACACCGGGGAGCTGTTTTTT.

V gene TRBV18 combines with J gene TRBJ2-5; 9 nucleotides match TRBD1. V was clipped by 0 bases and J by 5 bases; unmatched bases: 7. The CDR3 covers 16 residues. Per the germline V gene, CDR1 is KGHSH and CDR2 is LQKENI. The CDR3 loop is CASSPPWGQGSETQYF. The DNA for the CDR3 is TGTGCCAGCTCACCACCGTGGGGACAGGGAAGCGAGACCCAGTACTTC. Drawing the rest from reference TRBV18 and TRBJ2-5, the complete variable domain is NAGVMQNPRHLVRRRGQEARLRCSPMKGHSHVYWYRQLPEEGLKFMVYLQKENIIDESGMPKERFSAEFPKEGPSILRIQQVVRGDSAAYFCASSPPWGQGSETQYFGPGTRLLVL.

V usage is TRBV6-2 or TRBV6-3 and J usage is TRBJ1-1; the D is unclear. CDR1 and CDR2 (germline): MNHEY, SVGEGT. The CDR3 is 13 amino acids. Trimming pared 1 base from V and 5 bases from J, leaving 8 bases between. DNA of the CDR3: TGTGCCAGCAGTTACTTGGGGAAAACTGAAGCTTTCTTT. This translates into CASSYLGKTEAFF.

CDR3: CASSDVGIAGTF. CDR3 DNA sequence: TGTGCCAGCAGCGATGTTGGGATCGCGGGCACCTTC. The V and J genes are TRBV11-2 and TRBJ1-2, with D unresolved. The V and J ends lost 5 bases and 13 bases respectively, with 17 bases between them. The CDR3 runs to 12 residues. Germline CDR1 SGHAT, CDR2 FQNNGV.

The rearrangement uses TRBV5-4 and TRBJ1-2; a possible D gene is TRBD1 (5 bases). Per the germline V gene, CDR1 is SGHNT and CDR2 is YYREEE (reference sequence). Trimming removed 0 bases at V and 1 base at J, with 13 bases between. The CDR3 loop spans 16 amino acids. DNA for the CDR3: TGTGCCAGCAGCTTGGCCGCTGGGAGGGGTAACTATGGCTACACCTTC. Translated: CASSLAAGRGNYGYTF.

This sequence joins TRBV20-1 and TRBJ1-2; 7 nucleotides match TRBD1. Losses at the gene ends were 3 bases for V and 6 bases for J; bases not matched to a gene: 13. CDR1 and CDR2 from the germline V gene are DFQATT and SNEGSKA (reference sequence). CDR3 length: 15 amino acids. DNA for the CDR3: TGCAGTGCTAGGGGCCTAGGGGGCTACAAAGATGGCTACACCTTC. Protein sequence: CSARGLGGYKDGYTF.

This clonotype was found a few times. The chain couples TRBV6-5 to TRBJ2-2; D is unresolved. This CDR3 spans 16 amino acids. Trimming left V 7 bases short and J 0 bases short, with 15 bases between. Germline CDR1 reads MNHEY; CDR2 reads SVGAGI. The CDR3 DNA follows: TGTGCCAGCATAAGCACAGCGCAGACGAACACCGGGGAGCTGTTTTTT. Its translation: CASISTAQTNTGELFF.